The clone carrying this T cell receptor beta chain has only a few counts. No antigen is known for it. TCRdb independently ran MiXCR on the RT-PCR reads; one entry per CDR3 protein. The repertoire holds hundreds of thousands of distinct CDR3 sequences, with 15% to 18% as singletons. This record comes from a study of response to subunit inactivated influenza vaccine. Whole-study results and caveats: The authors proposed limited new T cell recruitment per seasonal influenza vaccination.

CDR3 size: 18 residues. The germline V gene has CDR1 LGHDT and CDR2 YNNKEL (reference sequence). V gave up 4 bases and J gave up 9 bases; unmatched junction bases: 16. V gene TRBV3-1 combines with J gene TRBJ2-1; 12 bases line up with TRBD1. Material: PBMCs from blood, obtained roughly 12 days after vaccination. This clonotype was obtained from a man between 45 and 60 years old who received an inactivated influenza vaccine. The CDR3 sequence is CASSPIYPRDRGRREQFF. Here the CDR3 DNA reads TGTGCCAGCAGCCCGATTTACCCCCGGGACAGGGGGCGCCGTGAGCAGTTCTTC.